This entry concerns a single T cell receptor beta chain. These data come from a study of Ad26.COV2.S vaccination and SARS-CoV-2 variants. Treatment in this sample: some 20 received Ad26.COV2.S at low or high dose, single or two shots; about 5 received placebo; per-sample allocation not given. Each sample was drawn 63 days after the first injection (of vaccine or placebo). Sequencing was performed with immunoSEQ multiplex PCR; in TCRdb, only in-frame clones are kept and a portion is missing. There are 300,000 to 400,000 clones in the sample; 85% to 90% occur only once, and approximately 5.8% lies in the top ten. CDR3 size: 19 residues. The V gene end was trimmed by 0 bases and the J gene end by 4 bases; junction bases not matched to a gene: 10. Per the germline V gene, CDR1 is SGHTA and CDR2 is FQGTGA.

Sequencing used peripheral blood, obtained in a trial of Ad26.COV2.S vaccine versus placebo. The clonotype originates from a person between 18 and 65 years old who received the Ad26.COV2.S COVID-19 vaccine or a placebo. V gene TRBV7-3 combines with J gene TRBJ2-2, with TRBD2 identical over 11 bases. The CDR3, as DNA: TGTGCCAGCAGCTTAACACCGAATATAGCGGGAGGGCCCACCGGGGAGCTGTTTTTT. Protein sequence: CASSLTPNIAGGPTGELFF.